This TCR beta chain came from a study of human T cells and chemical hapten exposure. TCRdb analysed the RACE reads with MiXCR anew, one entry per CDR3 protein. Of 300,000 to 400,000 distinct CDR3 sequences listed, roughly 4.6% were seen once; the top ten hold 2.6%. General study findings and limits: TCRs at high frequency, those above 1 in 1000, did not change with DPC sensitization. PT1 expanded TCR counts and patch test score were linked, and their correlation was positive.

Trimming left V 3 bases short and J 1 base short, with 16 bases between. The CDR3 has 17 residues. The germline gives CDR1 SQVTM, CDR2 ANQGSEA. In its sample, this clonotype was seen many times. The antigen is undetermined. Regarding time point: pre-sensitization, week 0. Treatment given: therapeutic diphenylcyclopropenone sensitization with weekly scalp DPC. Blood sampling occurred before each patch-test application. From whole blood left unfractionated, total RNA was extracted. The source is a woman between 50 and 59 years old with alopecia areata. Some clones in this sample may be carry-over from other donors' samples. The sequencing used whole blood, collected in connection with sensitization to the hapten diphenylcyclopropenone (DPC). The rearrangement links TRBV29-1 to TRBJ2-6; D is possibly TRBD1 (5 bases). The CDR3 spells CSVDETARTSGANVLTF. In DNA, the CDR3 is TGCAGCGTTGACGAGACAGCTAGAACGTCTGGGGCCAACGTCCTGACTTTC.